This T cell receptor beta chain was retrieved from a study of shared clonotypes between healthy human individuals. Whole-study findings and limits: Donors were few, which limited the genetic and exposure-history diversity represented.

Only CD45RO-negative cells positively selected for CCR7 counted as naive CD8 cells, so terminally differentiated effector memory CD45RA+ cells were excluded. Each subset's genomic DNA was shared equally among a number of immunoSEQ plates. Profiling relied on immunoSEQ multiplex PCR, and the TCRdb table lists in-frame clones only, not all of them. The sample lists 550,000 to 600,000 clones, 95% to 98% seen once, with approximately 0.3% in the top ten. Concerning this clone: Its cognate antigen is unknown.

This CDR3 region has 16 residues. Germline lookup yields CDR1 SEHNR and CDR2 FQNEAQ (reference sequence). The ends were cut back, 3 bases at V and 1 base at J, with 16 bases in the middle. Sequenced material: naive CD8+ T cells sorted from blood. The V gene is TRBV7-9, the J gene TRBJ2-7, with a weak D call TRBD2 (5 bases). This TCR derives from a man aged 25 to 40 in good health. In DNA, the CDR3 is TGTGCCAGCAGCTTTGGCGCAAGCGGTCCTTCCTACGAGCAGTACTTC. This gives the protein CASSFGASGPSYEQYF.